These T cell receptor beta chains were read from a single sample in a study of blood T cell repertoires in COVID-19. Using immunoSEQ multiplex PCR, the repertoire was profiled, and TCRdb retains in-frame clones only, with some absent. The sample lists 100,000 to 150,000 clones, around 85% occurring once. Sequenced material: peripheral blood. Receptors originate from a woman at least 80 years old with COVID-19, enrolled during active disease. The CDR3 runs from the conserved cysteine through the conserved F or W. The D gene is left open where the match is weak. Some rows have no size entry. The others give once, few or many, or a class for an expanded clone.

v_call: TRBV10-3; j_call: TRBJ2-7; clone_size: -; d_call: -; cdr3_aa: CAISELGTQNYEQYF; cdr3_nt: TGTGCCATCAGTGAGCTAGGGACACAGAACTACGAGCAGTACTTC
v_call: TRBV19; j_call: TRBJ2-1; clone_size: -; d_call: -; cdr3_aa: CASRATEYNEQFF; cdr3_nt: TGTGCCAGTAGGGCGACAGAGTACAATGAGCAGTTCTTC
v_call: TRBV18; j_call: TRBJ2-7; clone_size: -; d_call: -; cdr3_aa: CASSPLGDEQYF; cdr3_nt: TGTGCCAGCTCACCACTAGGGGACGAGCAGTACTTC
v_call: TRBV28; j_call: TRBJ1-3; clone_size: -; d_call: -; cdr3_aa: CASSAGVSSGNTIYF; cdr3_nt: TGTGCCAGCAGTGCCGGGGTCTCCTCTGGAAACACCATATATTTT
v_call: TRBV4-2; j_call: TRBJ1-2; clone_size: -; d_call: -; cdr3_aa: CASSQDQAAYGYTF; cdr3_nt: TGTGCCAGCAGCCAAGATCAGGCCGCCTATGGCTACACCTTC
v_call: TRBV24-1; j_call: TRBJ2-5; clone_size: -; d_call: TRBD1; cdr3_aa: CATSDRDRVGETQYF; cdr3_nt: TGTGCCACCAGTGACAGGGACAGGGTGGGAGAGACCCAGTACTTC
v_call: TRBV9; j_call: TRBJ2-5; clone_size: -; d_call: TRBD1; cdr3_aa: CASGTEQETQYF; cdr3_nt: TGTGCCAGCGGGACAGAACAAGAGACCCAGTACTTC
v_call: TRBV2; j_call: TRBJ1-6; clone_size: -; d_call: -; cdr3_aa: CASRGTRGSPLHF; cdr3_nt: TGTGCCAGCAGGGGCACCCGGGGGTCACCCCTCCACTTT
v_call: TRBV6-2/TRBV6-3; j_call: TRBJ1-5; clone_size: -; d_call: TRBD1; cdr3_aa: CASSRDRGSNQPQHF; cdr3_nt: TGTGCCAGCAGCAGGGACAGGGGCAGCAATCAGCCCCAGCATTTT
v_call: TRBV6-5; j_call: TRBJ1-5; clone_size: few; d_call: -; cdr3_aa: CASSPTGSSNQPQHF; cdr3_nt: TGTGCCAGCAGCCCGACAGGAAGCAGCAATCAGCCCCAGCATTTT
v_call: TRBV27; j_call: TRBJ1-1; clone_size: -; d_call: -; cdr3_aa: CASSLSDRQAGYTEAFF; cdr3_nt: TGTGCCAGCAGTTTATCCGACCGTCAGGCCGGATACACTGAAGCTTTCTTT
v_call: TRBV10-3; j_call: TRBJ2-7; clone_size: -; d_call: -; cdr3_aa: CAISDNSKNSYEQYF; cdr3_nt: TGTGCCATCAGTGATAACAGTAAAAACTCCTACGAGCAGTACTTC
v_call: TRBV28; j_call: TRBJ1-1; clone_size: -; d_call: TRBD1; cdr3_aa: CASRGQATHEAFF; cdr3_nt: TGTGCCAGCAGGGGACAGGCGACTCATGAAGCTTTCTTT
v_call: TRBV6-2/TRBV6-3; j_call: TRBJ1-1; clone_size: -; d_call: -; cdr3_aa: CASSYSKGRPEAFF; cdr3_nt: TGTGCCAGCAGTTACTCGAAGGGGCGTCCTGAAGCTTTCTTT
v_call: TRBV6-1; j_call: TRBJ2-5; clone_size: -; d_call: TRBD1; cdr3_aa: CASSEAFRAGGLRETQYF; cdr3_nt: TGTGCCAGCAGTGAAGCGTTTAGGGCAGGGGGCCTCCGAGAGACCCAGTACTTC
v_call: TRBV9; j_call: TRBJ2-3; clone_size: -; d_call: -; cdr3_aa: CASSATGTSTDTQYF; cdr3_nt: TGTGCCAGCAGCGCGACAGGGACTAGCACAGATACGCAGTATTTT
v_call: TRBV11-2; j_call: TRBJ1-4; clone_size: -; d_call: TRBD1; cdr3_aa: CASSAEGTGREKLFF; cdr3_nt: TGTGCCAGCAGCGCAGAAGGGACAGGGCGTGAAAAACTGTTTTTT
v_call: TRBV9; j_call: TRBJ2-7; clone_size: -; d_call: TRBD1; cdr3_aa: CASSAGTGTYEQYF; cdr3_nt: TGTGCCAGCAGCGCCGGGACAGGCACTTACGAGCAGTACTTC
v_call: TRBV9; j_call: TRBJ2-5; clone_size: -; d_call: TRBD1; cdr3_aa: CASSYEPGQGKTQYF; cdr3_nt: TGTGCCAGCAGCTATGAACCGGGACAGGGAAAGACCCAGTACTTC
v_call: TRBV6-5; j_call: TRBJ2-3; clone_size: -; d_call: -; cdr3_aa: CASSYRDPRGTDTQYF; cdr3_nt: TGTGCCAGCAGTTACAGGGACCCGAGGGGGACAGATACGCAGTATTTT
v_call: TRBV11-3; j_call: TRBJ2-1; clone_size: -; d_call: TRBD2; cdr3_aa: CASSVGLLNEQFF; cdr3_nt: TGTGCCAGCAGCGTGGGACTACTCAATGAGCAGTTCTTC
v_call: TRBV5-6; j_call: TRBJ2-7; clone_size: few; d_call: -; cdr3_aa: CASSFVGTEYEQYF; cdr3_nt: TGTGCCAGCAGCTTTGTCGGAACAGAATACGAGCAGTACTTC
v_call: TRBV3-1/TRBV3-2; j_call: TRBJ1-4; clone_size: few; d_call: -; cdr3_aa: CASSQGVGGEKLFF; cdr3_nt: TGTGCCAGCAGCCAGGGGGTCGGGGGGGAAAAACTGTTTTTT
v_call: TRBV6-5; j_call: TRBJ2-7; clone_size: -; d_call: -; cdr3_aa: CASNRDRFAPYEQYF; cdr3_nt: TGTGCCAGCAATCGAGACAGGTTTGCTCCCTACGAGCAGTACTTC